Included here is one T cell receptor (beta chain) sequence, with context. The entry originates in a study of blood T cell repertoires in COVID-19. As for the study in general: Sites across the United States, Italy and Spain contributed samples from acute and convalescent COVID-19.

The ends lost 6 bases at V and 7 bases at J; junction bases unmatched: 8. Germline-derived CDR1 and CDR2 are SGHTA and FQGNSA. There are 14 residues in the CDR3. Measured with immunoSEQ multiplex PCR; TCRdb has only the in-frame clones, and not every one. Among about 210,000 clones listed, 84% were seen once. Enrollment of patients from Seattle took place during active infection, with longitudinal follow-up. The chain couples TRBV7-2 to TRBJ2-3; the match to TRBD1 covers 9 bases. The source is a woman of 80 years or more with COVID-19, enrolled during active disease. Sequenced input: peripheral blood. Here the CDR3 reads CASSSTGGANTQYF. CDR3 bases: TGTGCCAGCAGTAGTACAGGGGGCGCGAATACGCAGTATTTT.